Below, one T cell receptor beta chain is given with its context. What it binds is not known. The data derive from a study of T cell responses to AZD1222 COVID-19 vaccine. General study findings and limits: Females made up more of the donors, who were largely white British, and clonal diversity may have come out too low. Baseline seropositivity characterized only a handful of AZD1222 recipients. In the spike-specific TCR repertoire, nearly half reportedly target unmutated variant regions. Every sample of the repertoires postdated the peak T cell response.

The assay was immunoSEQ multiplex PCR, and TCRdb's table has in-frame clones only and misses some. The repertoire has 150,000 to 200,000 clones, approximately 92% of them found once; the top ten carry about 9.4%. This sequence originates from an adult in good health. The sample consisted of peripheral blood, taken on day 0 of AZD1222 vaccination.

The CDR3 protein is CASSWGQQGEAFF. The CDR3 nucleotides are TGTGCCAGCAGCTGGGGACAGCAGGGCGAAGCTTTCTTT. The chain employs TRBV5-6 and TRBJ1-1; 7 bases agree with TRBD1. Germline CDR1 and CDR2: SGHDT and YYEEEE. The CDR3 is made up of 13 amino acids. The junction had 7 bases not matched to a gene; V was cut back by 3 bases and J by 8 bases.